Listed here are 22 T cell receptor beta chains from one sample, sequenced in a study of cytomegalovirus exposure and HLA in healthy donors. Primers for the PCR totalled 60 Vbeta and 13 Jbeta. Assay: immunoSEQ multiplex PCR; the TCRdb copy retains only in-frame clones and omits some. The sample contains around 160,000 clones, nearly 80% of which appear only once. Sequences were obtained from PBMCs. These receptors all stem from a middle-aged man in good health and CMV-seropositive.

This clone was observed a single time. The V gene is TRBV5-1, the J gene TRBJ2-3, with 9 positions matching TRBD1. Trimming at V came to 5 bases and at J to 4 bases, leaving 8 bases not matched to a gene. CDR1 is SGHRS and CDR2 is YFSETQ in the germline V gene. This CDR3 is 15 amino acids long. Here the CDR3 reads CASSPGQGSSDTQYF. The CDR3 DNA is TGCGCCAGCAGTCCCGGACAGGGGAGCTCAGATACGCAGTATTTT.

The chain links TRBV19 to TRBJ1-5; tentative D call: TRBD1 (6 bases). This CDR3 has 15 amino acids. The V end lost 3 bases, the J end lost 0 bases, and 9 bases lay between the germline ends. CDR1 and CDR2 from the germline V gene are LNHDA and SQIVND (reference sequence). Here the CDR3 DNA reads TGTGCCAGTAGTATGACAGGCCCTAGCAATCAGCCCCAGCATTTT. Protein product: CASSMTGPSNQPQHF.

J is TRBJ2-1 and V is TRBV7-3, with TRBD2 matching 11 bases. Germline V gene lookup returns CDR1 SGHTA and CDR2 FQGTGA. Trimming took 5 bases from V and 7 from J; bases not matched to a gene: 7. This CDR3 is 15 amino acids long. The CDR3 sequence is CASSAGTSGQNEQFF. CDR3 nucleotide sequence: TGTGCCAGCAGCGCAGGGACTAGCGGACAGAATGAGCAGTTCTTC.

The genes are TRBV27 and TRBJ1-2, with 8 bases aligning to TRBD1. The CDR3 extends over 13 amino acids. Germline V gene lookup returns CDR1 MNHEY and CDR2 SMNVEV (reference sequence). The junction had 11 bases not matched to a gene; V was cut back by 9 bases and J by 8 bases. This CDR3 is CASKGQGARGYTF. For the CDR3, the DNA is TGTGCCAGTAAGGGGCAGGGGGCTAGAGGCTACACCTTC.

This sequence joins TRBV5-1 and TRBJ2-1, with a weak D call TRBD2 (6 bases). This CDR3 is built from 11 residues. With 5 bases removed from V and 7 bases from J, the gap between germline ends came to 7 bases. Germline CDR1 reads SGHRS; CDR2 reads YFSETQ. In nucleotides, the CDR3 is TGCGCCAGCAGGGCGGGAAATGAGCAGTTCTTC. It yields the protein CASRAGNEQFF.

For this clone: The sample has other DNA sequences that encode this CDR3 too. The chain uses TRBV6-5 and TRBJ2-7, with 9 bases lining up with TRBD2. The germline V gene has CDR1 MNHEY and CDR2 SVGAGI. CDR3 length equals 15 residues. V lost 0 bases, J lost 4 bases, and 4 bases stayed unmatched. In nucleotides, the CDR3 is TGTGCCAGCAGTTACTCCCTAGCGGGAACGTACGAGCAGTACTTC. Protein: CASSYSLAGTYEQYF.

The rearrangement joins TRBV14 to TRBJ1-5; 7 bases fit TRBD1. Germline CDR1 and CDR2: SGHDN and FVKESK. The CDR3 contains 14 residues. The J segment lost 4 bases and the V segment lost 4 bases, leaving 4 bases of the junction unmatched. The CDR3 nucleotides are TGTGCCAGCAGCCGAAACAGGGGTAATCAGCCCCAGCATTTT. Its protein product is CASSRNRGNQPQHF.

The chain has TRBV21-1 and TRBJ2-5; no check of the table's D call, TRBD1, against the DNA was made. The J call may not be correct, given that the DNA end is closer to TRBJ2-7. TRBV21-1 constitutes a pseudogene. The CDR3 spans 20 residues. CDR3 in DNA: TGTGCCAGCAGCAAAGGCTACCGGGACAGGGAAGGGAGGGGCTCCTACGAGCAGTACTTC. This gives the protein CASSKGYRDREGRGSYEQYF.

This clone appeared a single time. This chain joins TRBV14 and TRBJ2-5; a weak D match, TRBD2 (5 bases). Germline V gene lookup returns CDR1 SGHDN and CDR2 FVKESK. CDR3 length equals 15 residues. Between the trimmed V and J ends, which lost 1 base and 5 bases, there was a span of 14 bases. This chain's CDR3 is CASSQVSGGRETQYF. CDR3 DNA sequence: TGTGCCAGCAGCCAAGTGAGCGGAGGTCGGGAGACCCAGTACTTC.

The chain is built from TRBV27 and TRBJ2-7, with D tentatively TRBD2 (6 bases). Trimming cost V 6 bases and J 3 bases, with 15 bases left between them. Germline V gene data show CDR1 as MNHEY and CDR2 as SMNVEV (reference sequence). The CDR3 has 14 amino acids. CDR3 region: CASRGLALSYEQYF. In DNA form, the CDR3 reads TGTGCCAGCAGGGGGCTAGCGCTTAGCTACGAGCAGTACTTC.

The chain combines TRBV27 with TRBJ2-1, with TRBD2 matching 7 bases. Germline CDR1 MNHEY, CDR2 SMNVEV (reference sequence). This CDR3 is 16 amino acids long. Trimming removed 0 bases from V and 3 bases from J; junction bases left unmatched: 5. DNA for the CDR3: TGTGCCAGCAGTTTATCAGGGGAGGGCTACTACAATGAGCAGTTCTTC. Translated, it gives CASSLSGEGYYNEQFF.

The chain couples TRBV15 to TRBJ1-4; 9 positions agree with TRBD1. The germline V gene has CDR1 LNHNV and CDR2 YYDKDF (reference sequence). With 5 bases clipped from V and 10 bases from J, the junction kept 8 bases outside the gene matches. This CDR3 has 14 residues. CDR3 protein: CATSGDREARKLFF. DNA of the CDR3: TGTGCCACCAGCGGGGACAGGGAGGCGAGAAAACTGTTTTTT.

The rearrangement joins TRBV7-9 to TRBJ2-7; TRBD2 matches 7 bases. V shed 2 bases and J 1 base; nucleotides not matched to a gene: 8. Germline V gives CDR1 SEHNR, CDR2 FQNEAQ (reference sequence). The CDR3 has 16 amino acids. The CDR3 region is CASSLSGGSGSYEQYF. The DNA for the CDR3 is TGTGCCAGCAGCTTATCGGGGGGTAGCGGATCCTACGAGCAGTACTTC.

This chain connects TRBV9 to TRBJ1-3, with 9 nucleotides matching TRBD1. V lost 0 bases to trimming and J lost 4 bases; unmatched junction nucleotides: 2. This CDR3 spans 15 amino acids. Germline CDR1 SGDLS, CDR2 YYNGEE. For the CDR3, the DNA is TGTGCCAGCAGCGTAGAGGGACAGGGCGGAAACACCATATATTTT. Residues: CASSVEGQGGNTIYF.

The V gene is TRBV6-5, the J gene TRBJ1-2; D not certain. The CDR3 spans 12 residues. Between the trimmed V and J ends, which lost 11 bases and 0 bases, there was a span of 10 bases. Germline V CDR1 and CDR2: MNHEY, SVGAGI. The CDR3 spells CAAHVANYGYTF. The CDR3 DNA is TGTGCCGCCCACGTAGCTAACTATGGCTACACCTTC.

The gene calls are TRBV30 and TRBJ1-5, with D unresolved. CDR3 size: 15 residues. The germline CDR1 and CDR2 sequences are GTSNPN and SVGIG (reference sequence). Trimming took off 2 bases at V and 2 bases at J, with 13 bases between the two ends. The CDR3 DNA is TGTGCCTGGAGTTTCCGACGGGGAGGCAATCAGCCCCAGCATTTT. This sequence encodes CAWSFRRGGNQPQHF.

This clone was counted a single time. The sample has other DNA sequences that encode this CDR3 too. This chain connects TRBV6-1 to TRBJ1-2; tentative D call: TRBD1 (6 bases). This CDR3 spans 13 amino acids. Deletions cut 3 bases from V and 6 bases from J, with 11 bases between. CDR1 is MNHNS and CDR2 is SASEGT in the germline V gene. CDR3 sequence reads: CASSEEGGHGYTF. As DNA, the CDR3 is TGTGCCAGCAGTGAGGAGGGGGGGCATGGCTACACCTTC.

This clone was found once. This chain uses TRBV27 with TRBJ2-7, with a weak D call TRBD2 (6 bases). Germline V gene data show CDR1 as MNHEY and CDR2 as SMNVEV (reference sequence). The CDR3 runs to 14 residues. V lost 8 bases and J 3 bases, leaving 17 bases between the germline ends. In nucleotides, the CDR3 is TGTGCCAGCGCCTCCCGGCGGGGTAACTACGAGCAGTACTTC. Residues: CASASRRGNYEQYF.

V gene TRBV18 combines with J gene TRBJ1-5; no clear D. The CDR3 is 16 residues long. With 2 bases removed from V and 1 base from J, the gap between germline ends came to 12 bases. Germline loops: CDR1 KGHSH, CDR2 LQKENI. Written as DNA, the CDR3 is TGTGCCAGCTCACCAGTCGGGAGCGGGAGCAATCAGCCCCAGCATTTT. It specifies CASSPVGSGSNQPQHF.

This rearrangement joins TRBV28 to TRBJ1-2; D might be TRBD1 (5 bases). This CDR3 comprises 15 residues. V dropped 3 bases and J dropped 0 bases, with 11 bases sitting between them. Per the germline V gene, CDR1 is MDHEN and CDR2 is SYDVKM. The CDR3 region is CASSFLDRTNYGYTF. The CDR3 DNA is TGTGCCAGCAGTTTCCTAGACAGAACTAACTATGGCTACACCTTC.

CDR3 bases: TGTGCCAGCAGCCACCGACAGGACACAGATACGCAGTATTTT. This encodes CASSHRQDTDTQYF. The chain recombines TRBV4-2 with TRBJ2-3, with a tentative D call TRBD1 (6 bases). Looked up from germline, CDR1 is LGHNA and CDR2 is YNFKEQ. The germline V and J ends were trimmed by 3 bases and 2 bases, with 9 bases remaining between them. The CDR3 runs 14 residues.

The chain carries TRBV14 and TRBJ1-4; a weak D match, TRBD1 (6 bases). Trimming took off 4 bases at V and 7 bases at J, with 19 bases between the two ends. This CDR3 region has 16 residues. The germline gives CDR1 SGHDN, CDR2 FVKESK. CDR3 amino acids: CASSRTGPGLSEKLFF. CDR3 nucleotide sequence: TGTGCCAGCAGCCGAACAGGGCCGGGGTTGTCTGAAAAACTGTTTTTT.